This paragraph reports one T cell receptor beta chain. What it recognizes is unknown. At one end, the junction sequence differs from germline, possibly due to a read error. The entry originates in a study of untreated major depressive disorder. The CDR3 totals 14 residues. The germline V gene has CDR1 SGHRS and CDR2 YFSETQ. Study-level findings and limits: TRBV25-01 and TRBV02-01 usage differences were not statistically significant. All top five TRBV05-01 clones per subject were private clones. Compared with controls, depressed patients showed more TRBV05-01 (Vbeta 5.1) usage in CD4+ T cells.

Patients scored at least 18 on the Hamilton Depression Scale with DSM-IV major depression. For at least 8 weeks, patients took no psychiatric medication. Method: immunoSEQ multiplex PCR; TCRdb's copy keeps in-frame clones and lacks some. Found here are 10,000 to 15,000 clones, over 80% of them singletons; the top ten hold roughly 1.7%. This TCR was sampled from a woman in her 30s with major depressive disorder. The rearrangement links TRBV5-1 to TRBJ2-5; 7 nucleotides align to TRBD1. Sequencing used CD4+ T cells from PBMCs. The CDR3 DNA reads TGCGCTAGCAGCTTTGACAGGGACCAAGAGACCCAGTACTTC. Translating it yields CASSFDRDQETQYF.